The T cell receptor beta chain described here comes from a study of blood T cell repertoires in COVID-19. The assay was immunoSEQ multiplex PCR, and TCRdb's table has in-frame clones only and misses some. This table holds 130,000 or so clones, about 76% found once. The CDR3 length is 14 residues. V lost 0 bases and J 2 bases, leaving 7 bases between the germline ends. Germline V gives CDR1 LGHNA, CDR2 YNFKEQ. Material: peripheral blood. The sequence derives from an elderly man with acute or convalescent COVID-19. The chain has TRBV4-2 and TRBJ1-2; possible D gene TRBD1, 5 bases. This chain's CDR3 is CASSQDPGNYGYTF. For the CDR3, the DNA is TGTGCCAGCAGCCAAGACCCAGGGAACTATGGCTACACCTTC.